The 10 T cell receptor beta chains below were found in one sample sequenced in a study of blood T cell repertoires in COVID-19. Some clones are missing from TCRdb's copy, which holds only in-frame ones; the method was immunoSEQ multiplex PCR. The table records 62,000 or so clones, approximately 90% of them present only once. The sample consisted of peripheral blood. All receptors derive from a man aged 45-65 years with acute or convalescent COVID-19.

This clone was recorded a few times. This chain links TRBV5-1 with TRBJ2-7, with 7 bases fitting TRBD1. The germline CDR1 and CDR2 sequences are SGHRS and YFSETQ. J gave up 5 bases and V 0 bases, and 5 bases lay outside the gene matches. The CDR3 loop spans 14 amino acids. The CDR3: CASSLGQGSNEQYV. The DNA for the CDR3 is TGCGCCAGCAGCTTGGGACAGGGATCGAACGAGCAGTACGTC.

V gene TRBV11-2 combines with J gene TRBJ2-1, with 8 nucleotides matching TRBD2. Germline CDR1 SGHAT, CDR2 FQNNGV. The CDR3 has 16 amino acids. V shed 5 bases, J shed 5 bases, and the junction held 11 bases outside the gene matches. The DNA for the CDR3 is TGTGCCAGCAGCCCATGGACTAGCAAAGTAGACAATGAGCAGTTCTTC. Its translation is CASSPWTSKVDNEQFF.

The rearrangement uses TRBV3-1 (or the pseudogene TRBV3-2) and TRBJ1-6; 7 bases align to TRBD1. Unmatched junction bases numbered 7, after V lost 3 bases and J lost 8 bases. This CDR3 contains 15 residues. Germline lookup yields CDR1 LGHDT and CDR2 YNNKEL (reference sequence). The CDR3 coding sequence is TGTGCCAGCAGCCAGGGACAGATAGGGGATTCACCCCTCCACTTT. This encodes CASSQGQIGDSPLHF.

The genes are TRBV7-2 and TRBJ2-7; weak D call: TRBD2 (6 bases). The germline CDR1 and CDR2 sequences are SGHTA and FQGNSA. The CDR3 runs to 15 residues. V gave up 0 bases and J gave up 4 bases, with 13 bases separating them. In nucleotides, the CDR3 is TGTGCCAGCAGCTTAGCGGGAGGAGACACATACGAGCAGTACTTC. Its protein product is CASSLAGGDTYEQYF.

The chain joins TRBV15 to TRBJ2-7, with D possibly matching TRBD1 (6 bases). The germline CDR1 and CDR2 sequences are LNHNV and YYDKDF (reference sequence). This CDR3 region has 11 residues. Trimming took off 5 bases at V and 4 bases at J, with 6 bases between the two ends. The chain's CDR3 is CATSQGYEQYF. CDR3 nucleotides: TGTGCCACCAGCCAGGGGTACGAGCAGTACTTC. Supplemented by reference TRBV15 and TRBJ2-7, the full variable domain reads DAMVIQNPRYQVTQFGKPVTLSCSQTLNHNVMYWYQQKSSQAPKLLFHYYDKDFNNEADTPDNFQSRRPNTSFCFLDIRSPGLGDTAMYLCATSQGYEQYFGPGTRLTVT.

The chain carries TRBV6-6 and TRBJ1-3; D gene unclear. The CDR3 totals 13 residues. The germline gives CDR1 MNHNY, CDR2 SVGAGI (reference sequence). Trimming pared 7 bases from V and 6 bases from J, leaving 13 bases between. This CDR3 is CASKEGGINTIYF. For the CDR3, the DNA is TGTGCCAGCAAAGAGGGTGGGATAAACACCATATATTTT.

This clone occurred a few times. This chain connects TRBV6-2 or TRBV6-3 to TRBJ2-5; a weak D match, TRBD1 (6 bases). This CDR3 is 15 amino acids long. Germline CDR1 MNHEY, CDR2 SVGEGT. V dropped 4 bases and J dropped 0 bases, with 12 bases sitting between them. This chain's CDR3 is CASSWGHSNQETQYF. CDR3 DNA: TGTGCCAGCAGTTGGGGACACTCTAACCAAGAGACCCAGTACTTC.

The rearrangement links TRBV19 to TRBJ2-3; 13 bases agree with TRBD2. Germline V gives CDR1 LNHDA, CDR2 SQIVND (reference sequence). The length of the CDR3 is 16 residues. With 5 bases clipped from V and 7 bases from J, the junction kept 9 bases outside the gene matches. CDR3 sequence: CASSSGLAGALNTQYF. CDR3 sequence (DNA): TGTGCCAGTAGTTCCGGACTAGCGGGAGCATTGAATACGCAGTATTTT.

The chain couples TRBV30 to TRBJ1-2; the match to TRBD1 covers 7 bases. The V and J ends lost 8 bases and 6 bases, in that order; junction bases with no gene match: 12. Germline-derived CDR1 and CDR2 are GTSNPN and SVGIG (reference sequence). This CDR3 region has 13 residues. As DNA, the CDR3 is TGTGCCCGGACTTTAGGGGGCGCGGATGGCTACACCTTC. This sequence encodes CARTLGGADGYTF.

The chain combines TRBV3-1 (or the pseudogene TRBV3-2) with TRBJ2-3; TRBD2 aligns across 8 bases. This CDR3 comprises 16 residues. The germline V gene encodes CDR1 LGHDT and CDR2 YNNKEL (reference sequence). Trimming took 4 bases from V and 6 from J; bases not matched to a gene: 12. The CDR3 loop is CASSRSGTWSPDTQYF. In DNA, the CDR3 is TGTGCCAGCAGCCGTAGCGGGACTTGGTCCCCCGATACGCAGTATTTT.